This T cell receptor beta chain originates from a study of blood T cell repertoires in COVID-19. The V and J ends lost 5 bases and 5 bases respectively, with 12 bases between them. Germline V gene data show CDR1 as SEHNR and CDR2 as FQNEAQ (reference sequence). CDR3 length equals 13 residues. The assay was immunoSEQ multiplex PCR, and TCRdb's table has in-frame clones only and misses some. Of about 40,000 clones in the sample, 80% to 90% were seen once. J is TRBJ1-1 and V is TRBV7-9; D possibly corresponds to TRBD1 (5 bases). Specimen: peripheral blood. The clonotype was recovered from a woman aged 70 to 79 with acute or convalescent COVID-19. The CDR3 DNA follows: TGTGCCAGCAGCCCTCCCGCAGGGACTGAAGCTTTCTTT. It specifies CASSPPAGTEAFF.